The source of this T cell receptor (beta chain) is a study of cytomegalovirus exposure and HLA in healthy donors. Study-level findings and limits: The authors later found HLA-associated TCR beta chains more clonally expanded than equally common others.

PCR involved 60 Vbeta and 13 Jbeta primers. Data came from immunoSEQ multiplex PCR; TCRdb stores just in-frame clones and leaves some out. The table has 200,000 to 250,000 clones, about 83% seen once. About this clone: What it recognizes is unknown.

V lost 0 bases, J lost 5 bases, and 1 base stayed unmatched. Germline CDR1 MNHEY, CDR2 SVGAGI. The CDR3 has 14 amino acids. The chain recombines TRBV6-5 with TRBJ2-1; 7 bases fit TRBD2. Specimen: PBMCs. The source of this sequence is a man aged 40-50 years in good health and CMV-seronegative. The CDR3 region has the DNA TGTGCCAGCAGTTACTCGGGGGGGAACAATGAGCAGTTCTTC. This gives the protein CASSYSGGNNEQFF.